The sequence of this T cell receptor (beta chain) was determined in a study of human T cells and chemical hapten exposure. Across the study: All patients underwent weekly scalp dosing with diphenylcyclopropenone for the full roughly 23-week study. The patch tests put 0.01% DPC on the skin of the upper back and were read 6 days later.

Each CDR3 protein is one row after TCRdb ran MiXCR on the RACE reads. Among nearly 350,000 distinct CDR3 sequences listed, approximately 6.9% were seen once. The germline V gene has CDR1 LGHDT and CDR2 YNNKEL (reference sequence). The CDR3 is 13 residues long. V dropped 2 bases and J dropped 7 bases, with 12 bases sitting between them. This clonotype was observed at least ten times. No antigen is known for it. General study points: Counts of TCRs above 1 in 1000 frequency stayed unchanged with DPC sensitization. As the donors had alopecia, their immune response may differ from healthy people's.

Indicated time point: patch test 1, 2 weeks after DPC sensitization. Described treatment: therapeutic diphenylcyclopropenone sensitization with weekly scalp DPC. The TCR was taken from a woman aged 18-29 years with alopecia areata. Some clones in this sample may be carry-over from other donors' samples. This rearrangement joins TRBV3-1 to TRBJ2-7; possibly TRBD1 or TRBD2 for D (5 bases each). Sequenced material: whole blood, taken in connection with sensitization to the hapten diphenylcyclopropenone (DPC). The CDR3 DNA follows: TGTGCCAGCAGCCAATCGGGACCGAGAGAGCAGTACTTC. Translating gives CASSQSGPREQYF.